Listed here is a single T cell receptor (beta chain). Its antigen is still unknown. No base quality information exists; no much larger clone differs at one position. The data were obtained in a study of siplizumab effects on memory and regulatory T cells (dated by TCRdb to between 2017 and 2020). In terms of the full investigation: The effect of the anti-CD2 antibody siplizumab on alloreactive T-cell subsets was examined in allogeneic mixed lymphocyte reactions constructed from human PBMCs. Here is what the overall study found, with its caveats: Greater diversity appeared to be present in unstimulated naive T cells than in memory T cells, and a substantial contribution to the alloresponse seemed to be made by naive cells. Because sequences at frequencies below about 10^-5 were poorly captured, only a minor fraction of alloreactive clones could be mapped back to unstimulated subsets. Whether proliferating Tregs from siplizumab cultures actually had suppressive function was not functionally confirmed. The cumulative frequency of alloreactive sequences traceable to unstimulated CD4+ memory T cells was significantly reduced by siplizumab. Among mappable alloreactive CD4+ clones, the Treg-derived fraction averaged approximately 69% with siplizumab versus around 29% in control reactions. For roughly 75-97% of proliferating CD4+ or CD8+ clones, no naive or memory phenotype could be assigned.

Additional sequencing covered unstimulated subsets from a few donor pairs, namely CD8+ effector memory, CD4+ naive, CD8+ TEMRA, CD4+ memory and CD8+ naive. Sorted unstimulated T cells and proliferating T cells recovered from mixed lymphocyte reactions underwent TCRbeta CDR3 sequencing. Fresh whole blood from nine to ten HLA-typed healthy donors was used as the source from which PBMCs were isolated. The library was made by the immunoSEQ multiplex PCR assay. The deep sequencing platform assayed some 90,000 TCR templates per sample. Genomic DNA extracted from sorted T cells was the material used for TCRbeta CDR3 sequencing. Per the authors' processing: The R programming language was used for clonal analysis of the TCRbeta CDR3 data. Unstimulated samples were compared with post-reaction CFSE-low samples to define alloreactive CD4+ and CD8+ clones. Regulatory or non-regulatory origin was assigned to alloreactive CD4+ clones by matching of sequences to sorted unstimulated Treg and non-Treg repertoires. Here the immuneACCESS table is served through TCRdb, limited to in-frame sequences with V and J called. Missing clones are a known gap in these copies; in checked studies unresolved V genes cover under half, and the rest lacks a known reason. D and trimming were read from the DNA, whereas the V and J calls and clone size are those reported in that table. The sample table records about 57,000 clones; approximately 82% of these occur just once. The biggest ten clones account for approximately 3.8% of the sample.

Reading from cysteine to phenylalanine, the CDR3 counts 15 amino acids. Only the CDR3 part of the read is kept: 45 bases, read in frame from the first base. The TCR sequence derives from a human donor in good health. The rearranged chain carries TRBV21-1 and TRBJ1-2; the D call TRBD1 from the table was never checked on the DNA. TRBV21-1 is shown as a pseudogene. The sequenced material came from memory CD4+ T cells sorted from blood. Taken with the paper, the label for cell subset or site translates to: unstimulated CD4+ memory T cells. The nucleotide sequence reads as follows: TGTGCCAGCAGCGACAGAAAAGAGCAGCCCATCGGCTACACCTTC. It encodes CASSDRKEQPIGYTF.